This TCR beta chain was captured by sequencing in a study of T cell responses to AZD1222 COVID-19 vaccine. Study-level background: Second-dose timings of about 4 or about 12 weeks were pooled. Study observations and caveats: Nearly half of spike-specific TCRs reportedly go after variant regions that carry no mutations. At baseline, seropositivity was found in only six or seven AZD1222 recipients. No day 14 peak samples; only post-peak repertoires were characterized.

V was trimmed by 0 bases and J by 7 bases, leaving 9 bases between them. CDR1 is SGHVS, CDR2 FQNEAQ, per germline. This CDR3 comprises 13 residues. The protocol was immunoSEQ multiplex PCR, while the TCRdb copy is restricted to in-frame clones and leaves out a portion. The sample has 70,000 to 80,000 clones, 86% seen once; the top ten hold more than 2%. Details on this clone: Its antigen is unidentified.

The source was peripheral blood, collected on day 0 of AZD1222 vaccination. This rearrangement joins TRBV7-8 to TRBJ1-2; the D is unclear. This TCR was recovered from an adult in good health. This chain's CDR3 is CASSLAIYGGYTF. The CDR3 DNA reads TGTGCCAGCAGCTTAGCCATATATGGTGGCTACACCTTC.